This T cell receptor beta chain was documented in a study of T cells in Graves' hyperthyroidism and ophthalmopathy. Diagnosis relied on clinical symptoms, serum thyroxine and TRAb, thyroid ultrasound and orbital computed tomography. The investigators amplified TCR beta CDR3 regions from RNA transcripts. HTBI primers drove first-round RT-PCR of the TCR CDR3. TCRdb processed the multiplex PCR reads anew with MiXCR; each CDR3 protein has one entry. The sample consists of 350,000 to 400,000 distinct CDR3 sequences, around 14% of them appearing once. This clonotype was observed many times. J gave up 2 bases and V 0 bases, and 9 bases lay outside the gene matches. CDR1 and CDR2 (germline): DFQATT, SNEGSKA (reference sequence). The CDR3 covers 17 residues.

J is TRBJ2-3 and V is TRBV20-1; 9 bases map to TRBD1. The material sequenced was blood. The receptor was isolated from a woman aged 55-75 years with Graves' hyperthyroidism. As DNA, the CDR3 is TGCAGTGCTAGAGATCGTCGGGGACAGGGACACACAGATACGCAGTATTTT. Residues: CSARDRRGQGHTDTQYF.